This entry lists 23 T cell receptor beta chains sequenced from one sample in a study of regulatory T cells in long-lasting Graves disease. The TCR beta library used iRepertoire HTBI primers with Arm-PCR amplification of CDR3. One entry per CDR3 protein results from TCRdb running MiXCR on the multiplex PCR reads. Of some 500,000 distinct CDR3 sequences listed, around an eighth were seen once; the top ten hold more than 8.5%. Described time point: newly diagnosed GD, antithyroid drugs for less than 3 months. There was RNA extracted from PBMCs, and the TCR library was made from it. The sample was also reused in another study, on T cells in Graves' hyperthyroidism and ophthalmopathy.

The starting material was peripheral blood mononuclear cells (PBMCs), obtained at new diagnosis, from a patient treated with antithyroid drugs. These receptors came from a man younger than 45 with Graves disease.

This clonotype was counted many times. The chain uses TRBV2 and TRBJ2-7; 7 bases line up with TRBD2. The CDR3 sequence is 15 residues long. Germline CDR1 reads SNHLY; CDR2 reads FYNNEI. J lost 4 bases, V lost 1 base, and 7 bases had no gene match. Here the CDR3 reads CASSEDGGGLYEQYF. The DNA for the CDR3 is TGTGCCAGCAGTGAAGATGGGGGAGGGCTTTACGAGCAGTACTTC.

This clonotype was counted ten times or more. In nucleotides, the CDR3 is TGTGCCAGCAGTGAGTTGGCGGGAAGCAATGAGCAGTTCTTC. Amino acids: CASSELAGSNEQFF. This chain connects TRBV2 to TRBJ2-1; D may be TRBD2 (6 bases). Looked up from germline, CDR1 is SNHLY and CDR2 is FYNNEI. The V gene lost 3 bases and the J gene lost 6 bases, with 12 bases spanning the gap. This CDR3 region has 14 residues. The variable domain in full, with the rest retrieved from reference TRBV2 and TRBJ2-1, is EPEVTQTPSHQVTQMGQEVILRCVPISNHLYFYWYRQILGQKVEFLVSFYNNEISEKSEIFDDQFSVERPDGSNFTLKIRSTKLEDSAMYFCASSELAGSNEQFFGPGTRLTVL.

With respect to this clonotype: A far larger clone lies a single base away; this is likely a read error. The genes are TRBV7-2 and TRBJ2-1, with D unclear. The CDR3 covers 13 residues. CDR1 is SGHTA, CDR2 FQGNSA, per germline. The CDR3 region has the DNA TGTGCCAGCAGCTTCTTCTCCTACAATAAGCAGTTCTTC. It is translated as CASSFFSYNKQFF.

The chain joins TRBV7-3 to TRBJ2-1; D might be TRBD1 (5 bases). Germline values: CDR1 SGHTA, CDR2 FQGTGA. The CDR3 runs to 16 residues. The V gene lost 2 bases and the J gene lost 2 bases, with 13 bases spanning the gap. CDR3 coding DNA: TGTGCCAGCAGCTTACTCCCCGACAGTACCTACAATGAGCAGTTCTTC. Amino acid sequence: CASSLLPDSTYNEQFF.

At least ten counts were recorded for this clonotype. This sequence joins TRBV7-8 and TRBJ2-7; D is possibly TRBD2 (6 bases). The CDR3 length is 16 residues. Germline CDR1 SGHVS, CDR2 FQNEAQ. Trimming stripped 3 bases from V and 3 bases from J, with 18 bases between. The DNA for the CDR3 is TGTGCCAGCAGCTTCTTAAACCGGCGGGGTGGCTACGAGCAGTACTTC. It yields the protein CASSFLNRRGGYEQYF.

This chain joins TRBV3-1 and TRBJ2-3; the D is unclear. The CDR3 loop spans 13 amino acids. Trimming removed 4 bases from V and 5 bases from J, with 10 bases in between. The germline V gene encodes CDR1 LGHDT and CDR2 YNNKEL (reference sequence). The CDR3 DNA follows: TGTGCCAGCAGCCTTTCAGACGGAGATACGCAGTATTTT. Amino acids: CASSLSDGDTQYF.

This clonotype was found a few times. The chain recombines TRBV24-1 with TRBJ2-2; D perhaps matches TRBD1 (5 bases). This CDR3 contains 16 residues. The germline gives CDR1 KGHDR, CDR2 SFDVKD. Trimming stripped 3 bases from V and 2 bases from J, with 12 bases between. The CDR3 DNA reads TGTGCCACCAGTGATAGGAAGGGGTCCAACACCGGGGAGCTGTTTTTT. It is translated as CATSDRKGSNTGELFF.

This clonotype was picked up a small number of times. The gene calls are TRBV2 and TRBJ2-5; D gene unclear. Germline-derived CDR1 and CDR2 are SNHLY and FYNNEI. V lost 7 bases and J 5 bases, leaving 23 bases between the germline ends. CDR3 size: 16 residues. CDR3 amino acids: CASNALRVSPGETQYF. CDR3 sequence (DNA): TGTGCCAGCAACGCCTTAAGGGTCAGCCCTGGGGAGACCCAGTACTTC.

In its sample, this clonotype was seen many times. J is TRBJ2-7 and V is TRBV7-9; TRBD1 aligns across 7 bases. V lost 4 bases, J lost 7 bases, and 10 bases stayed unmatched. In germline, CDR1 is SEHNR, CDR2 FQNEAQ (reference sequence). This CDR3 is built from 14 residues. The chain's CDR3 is CASSSYRGTGEQYF. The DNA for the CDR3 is TGTGCCAGCAGCTCGTACAGGGGAACAGGGGAGCAGTACTTC.

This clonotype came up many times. The CDR3 coding sequence is TGTGCCAGCAGCCCCCGGACTAGCGGGAGGGCCGGGGAGCAGTTCTTC. Residues: CASSPRTSGRAGEQFF. V is TRBV7-3 and J is TRBJ2-1; TRBD2 matches 15 bases. From germline, CDR1 is SGHTA and CDR2 FQGTGA. After removal of 5 bases from V and 10 bases from J, the junction contained 9 bases not matched to a gene. This CDR3 region has 16 residues.

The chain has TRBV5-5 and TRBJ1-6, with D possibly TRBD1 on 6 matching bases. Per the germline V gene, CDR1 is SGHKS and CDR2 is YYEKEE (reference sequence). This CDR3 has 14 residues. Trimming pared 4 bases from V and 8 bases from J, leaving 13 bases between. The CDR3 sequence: CASSRGGVHSPLHF. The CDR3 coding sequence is TGTGCCAGCAGCCGAGGGGGGGTCCATTCACCCCTCCACTTT.

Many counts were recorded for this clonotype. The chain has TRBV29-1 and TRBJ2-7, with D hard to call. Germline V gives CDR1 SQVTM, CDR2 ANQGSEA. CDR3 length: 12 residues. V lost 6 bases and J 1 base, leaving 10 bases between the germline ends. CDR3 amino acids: CSVLLISYEQYF. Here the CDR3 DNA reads TGCAGCGTCCTCCTTATATCCTACGAGCAGTACTTC.

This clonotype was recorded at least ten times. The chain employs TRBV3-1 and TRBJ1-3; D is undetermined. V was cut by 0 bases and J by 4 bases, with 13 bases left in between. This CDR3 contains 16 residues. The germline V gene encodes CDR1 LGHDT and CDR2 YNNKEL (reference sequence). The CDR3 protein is CASSQDGQIRGNTIYF. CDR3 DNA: TGTGCCAGCAGCCAAGATGGGCAGATCAGGGGAAACACCATATATTTT. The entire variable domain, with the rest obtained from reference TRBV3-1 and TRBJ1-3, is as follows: DTAVSQTPKYLVTQMGNDKSIKCEQNLGHDTMYWYKQDSKKFLKIMFSYNNKELIINETVPNRFSPKSPDKAHLNLHINSLELGDSAVYFCASSQDGQIRGNTIYFGEGSWLTVV.

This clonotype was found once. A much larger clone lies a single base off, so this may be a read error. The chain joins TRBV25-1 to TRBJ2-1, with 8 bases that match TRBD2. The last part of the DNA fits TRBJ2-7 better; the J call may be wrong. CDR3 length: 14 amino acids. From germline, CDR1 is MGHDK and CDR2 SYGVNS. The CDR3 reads CASSVAGPYNEQYF. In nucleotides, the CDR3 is TGTGCCAGCAGTGTAGCGGGGCCCTACAATGAGCAGTACTTC.

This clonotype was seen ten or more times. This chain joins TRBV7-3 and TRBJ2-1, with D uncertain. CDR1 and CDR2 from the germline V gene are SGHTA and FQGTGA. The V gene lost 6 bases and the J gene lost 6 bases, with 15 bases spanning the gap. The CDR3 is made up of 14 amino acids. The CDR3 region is CASSPYGGSNEQFF. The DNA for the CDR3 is TGTGCCAGCAGTCCTTATGGTGGCAGCAATGAGCAGTTCTTC. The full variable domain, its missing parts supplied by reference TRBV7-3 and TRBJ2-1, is GAGVSQTPSNKVTEKGKYVELRCDPISGHTALYWYRQSLGQGPEFLIYFQGTGAADDSGLPNDRFFAVRPEGSVSTLKIQRTERGDSAVYLCASSPYGGSNEQFFGPGTRLTVL.

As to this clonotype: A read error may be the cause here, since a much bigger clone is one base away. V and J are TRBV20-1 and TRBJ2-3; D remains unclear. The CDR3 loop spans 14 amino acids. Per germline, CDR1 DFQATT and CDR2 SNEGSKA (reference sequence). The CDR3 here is CNAPQPGRTDTQYF. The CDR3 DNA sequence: TGCAATGCTCCACAGCCCGGGCGCACAGATACGCAGTATTTT.

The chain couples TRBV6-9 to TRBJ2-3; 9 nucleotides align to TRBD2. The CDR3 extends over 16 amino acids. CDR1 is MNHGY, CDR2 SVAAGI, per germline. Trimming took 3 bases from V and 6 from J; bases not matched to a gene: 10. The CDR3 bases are TGTGCCAGCAGTTACTCGAAGGCGGGAGGGTCGGATACGCAGTATTTT. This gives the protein CASSYSKAGGSDTQYF.

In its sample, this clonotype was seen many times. The CDR3 is CASSWARTGGPNTEAFF. Written as DNA, the CDR3 is TGTGCCAGCAGCTGGGCGAGGACAGGGGGACCGAACACTGAAGCTTTCTTT. The rearrangement uses TRBV7-2 and TRBJ1-1; the match to TRBD1 covers 10 bases. V was clipped by 4 bases and J by 1 base; unmatched bases: 9. This CDR3 comprises 17 residues. Germline assignment: CDR1 SGHTA and CDR2 FQGNSA.

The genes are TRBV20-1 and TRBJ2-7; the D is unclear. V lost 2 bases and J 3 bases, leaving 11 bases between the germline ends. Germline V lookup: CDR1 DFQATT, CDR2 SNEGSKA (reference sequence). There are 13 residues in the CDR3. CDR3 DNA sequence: TGCAGTGCTAGAAGTCTAGTGCACTACGAGCAGTACTTC. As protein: CSARSLVHYEQYF.

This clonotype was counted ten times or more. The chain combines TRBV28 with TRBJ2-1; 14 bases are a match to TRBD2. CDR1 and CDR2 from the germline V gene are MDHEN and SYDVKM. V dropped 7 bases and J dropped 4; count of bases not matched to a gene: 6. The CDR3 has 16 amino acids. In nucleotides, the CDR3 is TGTGCCAGCAAGACTAGCGGGAGGGGGGGATACAATGAGCAGTTCTTC. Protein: CASKTSGRGGYNEQFF.

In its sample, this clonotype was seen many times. The CDR3 nucleotides are TGTGCTAGTGGTAGAATACGGAATAGCGGAGGGGCCTACGAGCAGTACTTC. Its translation is CASGRIRNSGGAYEQYF. The chain employs TRBV12-5 and TRBJ2-7; possibly TRBD2 for D (6 bases). CDR1 LGHNT and CDR2 FRNRAP come from the germline V gene. The CDR3 is 17 residues long. Trimming took off 5 bases at V and 2 bases at J, with 22 bases between the two ends.

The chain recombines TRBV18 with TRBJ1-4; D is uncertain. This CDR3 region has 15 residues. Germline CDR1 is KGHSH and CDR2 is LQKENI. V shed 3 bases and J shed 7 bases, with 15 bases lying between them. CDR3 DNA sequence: TGTGCCAGCTCACCCATTGGAGGGTCTCGTGAAAAACTGTTTTTT. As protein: CASSPIGGSREKLFF. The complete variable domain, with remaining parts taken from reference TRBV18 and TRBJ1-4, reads NAGVMQNPRHLVRRRGQEARLRCSPMKGHSHVYWYRQLPEEGLKFMVYLQKENIIDESGMPKERFSAEFPKEGPSILRIQQVVRGDSAAYFCASSPIGGSREKLFFGSGTQLSVL.

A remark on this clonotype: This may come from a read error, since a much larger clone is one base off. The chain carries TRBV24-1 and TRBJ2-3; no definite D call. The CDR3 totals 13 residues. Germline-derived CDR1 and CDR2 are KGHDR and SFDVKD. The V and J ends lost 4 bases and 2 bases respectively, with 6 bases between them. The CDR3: CATSDHPTDTQYF. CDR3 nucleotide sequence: TGTGCCACCAGTGACCATCCCACAGATACGCAGTATTTT.